Following are 18 T cell receptor beta chains from one sample sequenced in a study of blood T cell repertoires in COVID-19. TCRdb's copy holds only in-frame clones and misses some; the assay was immunoSEQ multiplex PCR. The sample lists 130,000 to 150,000 clones; approximately 90% were seen once. Input material: PBMCs or T cells enriched from blood (not recorded which). The receptors were sampled from a woman aged 30 to 39 with acute COVID-19.

The chain uses TRBV19 and TRBJ1-1; 7 bases align to TRBD1. V shed 6 bases, J shed 1 base, and the junction held 11 bases outside the gene matches. The CDR3 spans 16 residues. The germline V gene encodes CDR1 LNHDA and CDR2 SQIVND (reference sequence). CDR3 DNA sequence: TGTGCCAGTAGACCCGGGACAGCAACCGAGAACACTGAAGCTTTCTTT. This encodes CASRPGTATENTEAFF.

The CDR3 nucleotides are TGTGCCAGCAGCCTCGGACTAGCGAGCACCCAAGAGACCCAGTACTTC. Translating it yields CASSLGLASTQETQYF. The V and J genes are TRBV4-2 and TRBJ2-5; TRBD2 matches at 9 bases. This CDR3 spans 16 amino acids. The V and J ends lost 4 bases and 1 base, in that order; junction bases with no gene match: 7. CDR1 is LGHNA and CDR2 is YNFKEQ in the germline V gene.

J is TRBJ2-3 and V is TRBV4-2, with 11 bases lining up with TRBD2. Germline V lookup: CDR1 LGHNA, CDR2 YNFKEQ. This CDR3 is built from 19 residues. The trim removed 3 bases at V and 2 bases at J, leaving 13 bases unmatched. The CDR3 loop is CASSHESRGTSGNTDTQYF. The CDR3, as DNA: TGTGCCAGCAGCCATGAGAGCCGAGGGACTAGCGGAAACACAGATACGCAGTATTTT.

This chain joins TRBV30 and TRBJ1-5; D is undetermined. This CDR3 contains 14 residues. V gave up 2 bases and J gave up 6 bases, with 14 bases separating them. The germline gives CDR1 GTSNPN, CDR2 SVGIG (reference sequence). The CDR3 here is CAWSQTSWAQPQHF. The DNA for the CDR3 is TGTGCCTGGAGTCAAACCAGTTGGGCTCAGCCCCAGCATTTT.

This chain uses TRBV7-2 with TRBJ2-5, with 7 bases matching TRBD2. The germline gives CDR1 SGHTA, CDR2 FQGNSA. V shed 4 bases, J shed 3 bases, and the junction held 11 bases outside the gene matches. The CDR3 extends over 16 amino acids. Here the CDR3 reads CASSSFLGTNKETQYF. In nucleotides, the CDR3 is TGTGCCAGCAGCTCTTTCTTAGGGACTAATAAAGAGACCCAGTACTTC. Full variable domain (rest looked up from reference TRBV7-2 and TRBJ2-5): GAGVSQSPSNKVTEKGKDVELRCDPISGHTALYWYRQSLGQGLEFLIYFQGNSAPDKSGLPSDRFSAERTGGSVSTLTIQRTQQEDSAVYLCASSSFLGTNKETQYFGPGTRLLVL.

The genes are TRBV6-2 or TRBV6-3 and TRBJ2-1; possibly TRBD1 for D (5 bases). The CDR3 extends over 14 amino acids. The V gene lost 4 bases and the J gene lost 5 bases, with 12 bases spanning the gap. Germline loops: CDR1 MNHEY, CDR2 SVGEGT. CDR3 bases: TGTGCCAGCAGTTGGGGCCGAGAAAACAATGAGCAGTTCTTC. As protein: CASSWGRENNEQFF.

The rearrangement links TRBV6-4 to TRBJ2-6; no firm D call. The CDR3 loop spans 16 amino acids. CDR1 and CDR2 (germline): MRHNA, SNTAGT. Trimming pared 0 bases from V and 0 bases from J, leaving 6 bases between. CDR3 nucleotide sequence: TGTGCCAGCAGTGACTCAGCCGACTCTGGGGCCAACGTCCTGACTTTC. The encoded protein is CASSDSADSGANVLTF.

CDR3 DNA: TGTGCCAGCAGTACACCCCTAGCGGGGATTTACAATGAGCAGTTCTTC. It codes for CASSTPLAGIYNEQFF. This chain connects TRBV28 to TRBJ2-1; 9 nucleotides line up with TRBD2. This CDR3 has 16 residues. Trimming at V came to 5 bases and at J to 4 bases, leaving 9 bases not matched to a gene. From germline, CDR1 is MDHEN and CDR2 SYDVKM.

The chain employs TRBV5-1 and TRBJ2-1; tentative D call: TRBD1 (6 bases). There are 15 residues in the CDR3. The ends were cut back, 3 bases at V and 10 bases at J, with 20 bases in the middle. Germline values: CDR1 SGHRS, CDR2 YFSETQ. The CDR3 is CASSWDTQVSGEQFF. The CDR3 DNA is TGCGCCAGCAGCTGGGACACGCAAGTGAGTGGCGAGCAGTTCTTC.

The gene calls are TRBV11-2 and TRBJ2-5, with TRBD2 matching 8 bases. The V gene end was trimmed by 2 bases and the J gene end by 3 bases; junction bases not matched to a gene: 2. Germline lookup yields CDR1 SGHAT and CDR2 FQNNGV. The CDR3 is 14 amino acids. Here the CDR3 DNA reads TGTGCCAGCAGCTTATTCGGGAGGGAAGAGACCCAGTACTTC. Its protein product is CASSLFGREETQYF.

This clone was observed a single time. The rearrangement joins TRBV30 to TRBJ1-4; 10 positions match TRBD1. This CDR3 contains 15 residues. Germline values: CDR1 GTSNPN, CDR2 SVGIG (reference sequence). Losses at the gene ends were 5 bases for V and 8 bases for J; bases not matched to a gene: 11. The CDR3 DNA follows: TGTGCCTGGGCGACAGGGGGCGGCCCCGGGGAAAAACTGTTTTTT. It translates to CAWATGGGPGEKLFF.

This chain joins TRBV28 and TRBJ1-3, with D perhaps matching TRBD1 (5 bases). V shed 4 bases and J shed 1 base, with 11 bases lying between them. CDR1 MDHEN and CDR2 SYDVKM come from the germline V gene. This CDR3 contains 15 residues. CDR3 protein: CASSSGDLSGNTIYF. The CDR3 DNA reads TGTGCCAGCAGTTCCGGGGACTTGTCTGGAAACACCATATATTTT.

This sequence joins TRBV18 and TRBJ2-2; D is perhaps TRBD2 (5 bases). CDR1 and CDR2 from the germline V gene are KGHSH and LQKENI. The CDR3 has 13 residues. V was cut by 4 bases and J by 5 bases, with 8 bases left in between. This chain's CDR3 is CASSQGLTGELFF. DNA for the CDR3: TGTGCCAGCTCACAAGGACTGACCGGGGAGCTGTTTTTT.

The chain couples TRBV9 to TRBJ2-3, with 8 bases matching TRBD2. The CDR3 runs to 17 residues. V lost 0 bases and J lost 0; bases outside the gene matches: 6. The germline V gene has CDR1 SGDLS and CDR2 YYNGEE. CDR3 in DNA: TGTGCCAGCAGCGTAGTAGGCCTAGCGGGCAGCACAGATACGCAGTATTTT. It is translated as CASSVVGLAGSTDTQYF.

The table lists this clone with a few counts. The J gene is TRBJ1-5, the V gene TRBV28; 8 positions match TRBD1. The CDR3 is 15 residues long. Germline V gene sequence: CDR1 MDHEN, CDR2 SYDVKM. V gave up 5 bases and J gave up 4 bases; unmatched junction bases: 7. Written as DNA, the CDR3 is TGTGCCAGCAGTGACGGACAGGGACAGAATCAGCCCCAGCATTTT. Translation gives CASSDGQGQNQPQHF.

J is TRBJ2-5 and V is TRBV3-1 (or the pseudogene TRBV3-2); TRBD2 matches 8 bases. The trim removed 0 bases at V and 4 bases at J, leaving 13 bases unmatched. CDR1 is LGHDT, CDR2 YNNKEL, per germline (reference sequence). The CDR3 has 18 residues. DNA for the CDR3: TGTGCCAGCAGCCAAGAGCGAACGGGGAGCGGGAGCGTAGAGACCCAGTACTTC. Its protein is CASSQERTGSGSVETQYF.

This chain connects TRBV27 to TRBJ1-6; no clear D. This CDR3 is built from 14 residues. The germline V gene has CDR1 MNHEY and CDR2 SMNVEV (reference sequence). V lost 5 bases and J lost 6, with 11 bases in between. Here the CDR3 reads CASSLDTINSPLHF. CDR3 in DNA: TGTGCCAGCAGTCTTGACACGATTAATTCACCCCTCCACTTT.

This chain connects TRBV24-1 to TRBJ2-7; D is possibly TRBD1 (6 bases). CDR1 is KGHDR and CDR2 is SFDVKD in the germline V gene. CDR3 length: 14 residues. V lost 3 bases and J lost 2, with 10 bases in between. The CDR3 DNA sequence: TGTGCCACCAGTGATCCGGGACACCCCTACGAGCAGTACTTC. Its protein product is CATSDPGHPYEQYF.